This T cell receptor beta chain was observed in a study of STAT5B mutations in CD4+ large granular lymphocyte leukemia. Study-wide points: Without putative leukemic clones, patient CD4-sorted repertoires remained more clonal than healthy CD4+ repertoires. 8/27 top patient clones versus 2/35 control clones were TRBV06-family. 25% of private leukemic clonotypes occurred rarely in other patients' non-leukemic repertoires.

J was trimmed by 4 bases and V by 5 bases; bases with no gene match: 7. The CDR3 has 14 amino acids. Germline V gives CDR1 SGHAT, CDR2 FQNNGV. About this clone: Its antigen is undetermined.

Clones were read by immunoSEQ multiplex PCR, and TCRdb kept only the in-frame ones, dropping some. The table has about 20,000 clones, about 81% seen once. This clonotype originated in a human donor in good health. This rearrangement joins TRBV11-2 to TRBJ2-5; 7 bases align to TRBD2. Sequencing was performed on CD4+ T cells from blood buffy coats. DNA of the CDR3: TGTGCCAGCAGCCCCACTAGCGTCGGAGAGACCCAGTACTTC. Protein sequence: CASSPTSVGETQYF.